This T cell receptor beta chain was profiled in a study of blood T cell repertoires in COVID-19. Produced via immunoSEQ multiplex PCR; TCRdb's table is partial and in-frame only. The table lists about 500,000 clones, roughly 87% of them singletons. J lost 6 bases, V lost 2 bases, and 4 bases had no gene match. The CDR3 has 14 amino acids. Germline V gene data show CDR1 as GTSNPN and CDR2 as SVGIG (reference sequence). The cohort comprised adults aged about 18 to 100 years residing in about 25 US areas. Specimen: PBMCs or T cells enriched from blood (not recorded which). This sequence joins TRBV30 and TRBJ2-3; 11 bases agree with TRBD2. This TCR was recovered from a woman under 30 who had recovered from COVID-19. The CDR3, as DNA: TGTGCCTGGAGTATAGCGGGGGGGCACGATACGCAGTATTTT. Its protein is CAWSIAGGHDTQYF. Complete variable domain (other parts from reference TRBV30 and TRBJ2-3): SQTIHQWPATLVQPVGSPLSLECTVEGTSNPNLYWYRQAAGRGLQLLFYSVGIGQISSEVPQNLSASRPQDRQFILSSKKLLLSDSGFYLCAWSIAGGHDTQYFGPGTRLTVL.